This TCR beta chain is from a study of T-cell reconstitution after alpha-beta-depleted transplantation in children. The authors prepared the TCRbeta library with unique molecular identifiers. MiXCR, run by TCRdb on the PCR reads, gives a single entry per CDR3 protein. The sample contains approximately 400,000 distinct CDR3 sequences, about a sixth of which appear only once. As concerns this clonotype: No antigen is known for it.

Germline CDR1 LNHNV, CDR2 YYDKDF (reference sequence). V was shortened by 0 bases and J by 0 bases, with 12 bases between the two germline ends. The CDR3 has 17 residues. Study observations and caveats: Surviving recipient cells, namely T cells and thymic progenitors, were the source of high day-60 TCRbeta diversity in some patients. Where alpha-beta T cells came from about two months after transplant was reportedly several hundred expanded graft clones. Most T-cell counts and diversity one year after the transplant came from T cells that were newly produced.

The specimen comprised PBMCs, mostly from graft donor cells, sampled 360 days after TCRalphabeta/CD19-depleted stem cell transplant. The chain combines TRBV15 with TRBJ1-5; D gene uncertain. This receptor was identified in a boy less than two years old who had a stem cell transplant for Wiskott-Aldrich syndrome, so the T cells may come from the graft donor. The CDR3 reads CATSRDRAWYSNQPQHF. In DNA, the CDR3 is TGTGCCACCAGCAGAGATAGGGCCTGGTATAGCAATCAGCCCCAGCATTTT.